This T cell receptor beta chain was sequenced in a study of blood T cell repertoires in COVID-19. Overall study: The analysed material was cDNA or gDNA that came from T cells, B-cell-depleted T cells, or PBMCs.

This clone was detected only once. Study processing details: Reference gene primer amplification gave nucleated cell count estimates. Sequencing was performed with immunoSEQ multiplex PCR; in TCRdb, only in-frame clones are kept and a portion is missing. V, J and clone size derive from that table, while D and trimming were established from the DNA sequence. The table has around 220,000 clones, 65% to 90% seen once. This receptor was obtained from a human donor in a cohort sampled during active COVID-19. The specimen sequenced was peripheral blood.

CDR3 nucleotides: TGTGCCATCAGCGACGGACTAGCGGGAGGGCTAGAGACCCAGTACTTC. It specifies CAISDGLAGGLETQYF. The chain recombines TRBV10-3 with TRBJ2-5; 15 nucleotides line up with TRBD2. Germline-derived CDR1 and CDR2 are ENHRY and SYGVKD. The junction had 6 bases not matched to a gene; V was cut back by 6 bases and J by 4 bases. This CDR3 spans 16 amino acids.